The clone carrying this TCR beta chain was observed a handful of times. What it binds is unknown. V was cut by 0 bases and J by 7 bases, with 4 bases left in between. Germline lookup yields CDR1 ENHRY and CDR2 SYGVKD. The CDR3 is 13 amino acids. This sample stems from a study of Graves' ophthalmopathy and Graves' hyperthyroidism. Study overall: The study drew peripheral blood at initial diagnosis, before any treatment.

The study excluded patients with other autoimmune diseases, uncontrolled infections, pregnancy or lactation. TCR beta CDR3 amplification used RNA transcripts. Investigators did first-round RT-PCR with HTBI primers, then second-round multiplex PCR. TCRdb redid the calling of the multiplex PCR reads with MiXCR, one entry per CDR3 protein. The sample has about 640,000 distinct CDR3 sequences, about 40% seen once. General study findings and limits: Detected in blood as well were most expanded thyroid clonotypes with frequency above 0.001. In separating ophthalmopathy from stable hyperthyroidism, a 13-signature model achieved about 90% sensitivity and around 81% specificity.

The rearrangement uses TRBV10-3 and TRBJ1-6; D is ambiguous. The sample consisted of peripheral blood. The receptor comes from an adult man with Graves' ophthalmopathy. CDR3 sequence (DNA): TGTGCCATCAGTGAGTCGACGAATTCACCCCTCCACTTT. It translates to CAISESTNSPLHF.